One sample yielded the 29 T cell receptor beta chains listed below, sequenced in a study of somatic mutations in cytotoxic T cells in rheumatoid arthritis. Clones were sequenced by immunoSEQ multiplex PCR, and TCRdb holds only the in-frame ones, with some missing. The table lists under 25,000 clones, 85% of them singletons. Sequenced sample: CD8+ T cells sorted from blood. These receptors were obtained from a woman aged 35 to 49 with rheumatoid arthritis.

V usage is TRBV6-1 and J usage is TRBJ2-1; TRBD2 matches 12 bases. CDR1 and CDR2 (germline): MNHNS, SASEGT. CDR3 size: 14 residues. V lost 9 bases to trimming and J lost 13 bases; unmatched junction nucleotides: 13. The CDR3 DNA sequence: TGTGCCAGTTCGGTAGGACTAGCGGGAAGTCGCCAGTTCTTC. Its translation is CASSVGLAGSRQFF.

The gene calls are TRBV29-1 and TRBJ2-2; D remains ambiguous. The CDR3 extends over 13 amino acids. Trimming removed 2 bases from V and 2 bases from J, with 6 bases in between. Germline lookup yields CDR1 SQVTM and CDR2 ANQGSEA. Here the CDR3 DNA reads TGCAGCGTTGAACAGGCCAACACCGGGGAGCTGTTTTTT. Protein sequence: CSVEQANTGELFF.

CDR3 bases: TGTGCCAGCAGCTTCCGGACGGGACAACGCACCGGGGAGCTGTTTTTT. This translates into CASSFRTGQRTGELFF. The gene calls are TRBV5-6 and TRBJ2-2, with D possibly TRBD1 on 6 matching bases. Germline V gene sequence: CDR1 SGHDT, CDR2 YYEEEE. V lost 2 bases and J 4 bases, leaving 15 bases between the germline ends. This CDR3 has 16 residues.

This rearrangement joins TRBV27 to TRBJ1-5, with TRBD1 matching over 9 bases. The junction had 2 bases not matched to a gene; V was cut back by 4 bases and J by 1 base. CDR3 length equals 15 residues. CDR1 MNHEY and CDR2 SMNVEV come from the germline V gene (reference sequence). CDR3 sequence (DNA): TGTGCCAGCAGTTGGACAGGGGAAAGCAATCAGCCCCAGCATTTT. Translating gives CASSWTGESNQPQHF.

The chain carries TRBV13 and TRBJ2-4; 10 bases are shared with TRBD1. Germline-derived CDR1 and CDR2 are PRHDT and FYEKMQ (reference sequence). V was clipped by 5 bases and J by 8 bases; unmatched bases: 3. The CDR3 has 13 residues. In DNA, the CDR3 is TGTGCCAGCAGCGGGACAGGGGAGGACATTCAGTACTTC. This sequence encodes CASSGTGEDIQYF.

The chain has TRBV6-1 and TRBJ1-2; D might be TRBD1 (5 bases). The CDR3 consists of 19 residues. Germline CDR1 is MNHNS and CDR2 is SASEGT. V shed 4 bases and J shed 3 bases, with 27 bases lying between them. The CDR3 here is CASSVFLFQTDADDYGYTF. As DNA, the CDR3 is TGTGCCAGCAGTGTTTTTTTGTTCCAGACAGATGCCGATGACTATGGCTACACCTTC.

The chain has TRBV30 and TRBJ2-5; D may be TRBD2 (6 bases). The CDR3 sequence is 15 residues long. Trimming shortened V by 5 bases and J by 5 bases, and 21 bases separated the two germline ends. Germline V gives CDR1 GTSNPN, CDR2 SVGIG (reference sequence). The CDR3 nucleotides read TGTGCCTGGGGAGCCGGGACGGGGAGGTGGGAGACCCAGTACTTC. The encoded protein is CAWGAGTGRWETQYF.

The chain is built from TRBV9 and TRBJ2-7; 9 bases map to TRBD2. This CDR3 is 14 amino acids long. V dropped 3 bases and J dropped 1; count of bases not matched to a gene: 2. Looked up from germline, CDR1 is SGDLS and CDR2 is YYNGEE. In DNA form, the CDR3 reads TGTGCCAGCAGCGCTAGCGGGGCTTCCTACGAGCAGTACTTC. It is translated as CASSASGASYEQYF.

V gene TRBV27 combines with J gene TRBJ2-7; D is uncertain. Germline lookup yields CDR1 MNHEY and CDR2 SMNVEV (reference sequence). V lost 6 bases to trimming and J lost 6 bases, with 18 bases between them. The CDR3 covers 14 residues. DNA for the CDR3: TGTGCCAGCAGAATATCGGGTCTAGACCGCGAGCAGTACTTC. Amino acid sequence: CASRISGLDREQYF.

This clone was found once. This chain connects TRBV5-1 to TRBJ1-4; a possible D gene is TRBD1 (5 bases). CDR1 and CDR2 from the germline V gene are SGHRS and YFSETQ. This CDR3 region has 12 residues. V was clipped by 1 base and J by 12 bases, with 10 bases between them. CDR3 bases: TGCGCCAGCAGCTTGAGCGGGGGGGAACTGTTTTTT. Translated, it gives CASSLSGGELFF. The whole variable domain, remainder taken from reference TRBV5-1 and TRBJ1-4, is KAGVTQTPRYLIKTRGQQVTLSCSPISGHRSVSWYQQTPGQGLQFLFEYFSETQRNKGNFPGRFSGRQFSNSRSEMNVSTLELGDSALYLCASSLSGGELFFGSGTQLSVL.

The CDR3 DNA reads as TGTGCCTGGAGTGTCGCGGGGGGTACCAAGGAGACCCAGTACTTC. This encodes CAWSVAGGTKETQYF. The J gene is TRBJ2-5, the V gene TRBV30; the match to TRBD2 covers 8 bases. CDR1 and CDR2 from the germline V gene are GTSNPN and SVGIG (reference sequence). The CDR3 is 15 residues long. With 0 bases clipped from V and 5 bases from J, the junction kept 8 bases outside the gene matches.

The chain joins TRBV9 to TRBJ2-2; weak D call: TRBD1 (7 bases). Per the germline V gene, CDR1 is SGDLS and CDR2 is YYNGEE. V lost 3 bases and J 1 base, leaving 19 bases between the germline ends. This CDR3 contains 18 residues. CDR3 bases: TGTGCCAGCAGCGACCAGACAGGGAGGATAGTGAACACCGGGGAGCTGTTTTTT. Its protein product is CASSDQTGRIVNTGELFF.

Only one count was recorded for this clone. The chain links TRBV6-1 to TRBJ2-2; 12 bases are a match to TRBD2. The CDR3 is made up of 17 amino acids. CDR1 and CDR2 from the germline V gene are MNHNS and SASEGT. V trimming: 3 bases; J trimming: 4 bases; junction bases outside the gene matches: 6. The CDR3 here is CASSDGLAGRITGELFF. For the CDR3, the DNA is TGTGCCAGCAGTGACGGACTAGCGGGGAGAATCACCGGGGAGCTGTTTTTT.

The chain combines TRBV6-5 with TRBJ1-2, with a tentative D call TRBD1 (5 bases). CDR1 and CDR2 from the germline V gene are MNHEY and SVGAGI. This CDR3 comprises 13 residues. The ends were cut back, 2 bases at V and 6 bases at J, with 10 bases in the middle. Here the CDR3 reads CASSYGGGDGYTF. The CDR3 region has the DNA TGTGCCAGCAGTTACGGCGGGGGTGATGGCTACACCTTC.

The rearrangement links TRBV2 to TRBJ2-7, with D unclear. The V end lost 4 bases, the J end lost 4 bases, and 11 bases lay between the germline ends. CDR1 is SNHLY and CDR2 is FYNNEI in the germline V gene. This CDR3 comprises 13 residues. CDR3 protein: CASSAAETYEQYF. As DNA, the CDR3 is TGTGCCAGCAGTGCCGCAGAAACATACGAGCAGTACTTC.

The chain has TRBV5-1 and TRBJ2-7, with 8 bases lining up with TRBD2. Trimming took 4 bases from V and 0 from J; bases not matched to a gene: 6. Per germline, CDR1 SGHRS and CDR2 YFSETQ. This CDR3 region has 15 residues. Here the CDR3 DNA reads TGCGCCAGCAGCGCACTAGCGGTATCCTCCTACGAGCAGTACTTC. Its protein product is CASSALAVSSYEQYF.

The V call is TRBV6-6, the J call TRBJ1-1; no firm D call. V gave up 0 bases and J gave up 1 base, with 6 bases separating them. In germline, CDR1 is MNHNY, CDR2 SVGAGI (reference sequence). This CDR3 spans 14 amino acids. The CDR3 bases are TGTGCCAGCAGTTACTCGATACAGAACACTGAAGCTTTCTTT. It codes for CASSYSIQNTEAFF.

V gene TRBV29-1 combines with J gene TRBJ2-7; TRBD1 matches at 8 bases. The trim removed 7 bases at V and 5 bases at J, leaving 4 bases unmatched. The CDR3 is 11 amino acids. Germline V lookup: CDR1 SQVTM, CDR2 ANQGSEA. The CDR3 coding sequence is TGCAGCGCCAACAGGGGGGACGAGCAGTACTTC. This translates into CSANRGDEQYF.

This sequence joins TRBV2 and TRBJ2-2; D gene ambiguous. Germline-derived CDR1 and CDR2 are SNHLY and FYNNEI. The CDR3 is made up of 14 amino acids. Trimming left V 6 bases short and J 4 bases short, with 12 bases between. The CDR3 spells CASSLVLGTGELFF. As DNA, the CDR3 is TGTGCCAGCAGCCTAGTATTGGGCACCGGGGAGCTGTTTTTT.

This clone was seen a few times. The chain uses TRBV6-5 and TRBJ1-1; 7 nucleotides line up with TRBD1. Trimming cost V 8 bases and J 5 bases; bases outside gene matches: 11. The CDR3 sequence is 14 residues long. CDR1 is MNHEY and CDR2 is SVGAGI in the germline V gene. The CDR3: CASGLTGVGTEAFF. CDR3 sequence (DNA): TGTGCCAGCGGCCTAACAGGGGTAGGAACTGAAGCTTTCTTT.

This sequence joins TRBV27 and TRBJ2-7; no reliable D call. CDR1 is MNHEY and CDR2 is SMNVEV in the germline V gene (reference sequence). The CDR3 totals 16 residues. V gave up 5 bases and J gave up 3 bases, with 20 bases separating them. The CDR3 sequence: CASSADARQYDYEQYF. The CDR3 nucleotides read TGTGCCAGCAGTGCCGATGCAAGACAATACGACTACGAGCAGTACTTC.

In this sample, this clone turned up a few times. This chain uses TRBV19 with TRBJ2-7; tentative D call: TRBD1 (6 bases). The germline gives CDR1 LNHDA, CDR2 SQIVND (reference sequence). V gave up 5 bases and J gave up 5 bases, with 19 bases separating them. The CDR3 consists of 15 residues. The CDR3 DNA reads TGTGCCAGTAGTTTTCCGGTGGGGGCGCGAGACGAGCAGTACTTC. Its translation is CASSFPVGARDEQYF.

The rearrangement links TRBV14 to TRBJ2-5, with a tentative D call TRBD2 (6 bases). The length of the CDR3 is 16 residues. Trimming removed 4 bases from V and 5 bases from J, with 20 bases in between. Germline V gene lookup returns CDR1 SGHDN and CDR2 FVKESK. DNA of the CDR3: TGTGCCAGCAGCCTCTATATGGACCGTGGGGGGGAGACCCAGTACTTC. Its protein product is CASSLYMDRGGETQYF.

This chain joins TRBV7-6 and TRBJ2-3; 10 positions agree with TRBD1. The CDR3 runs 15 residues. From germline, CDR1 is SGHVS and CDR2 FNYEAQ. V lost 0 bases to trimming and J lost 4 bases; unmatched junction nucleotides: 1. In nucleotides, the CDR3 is TGTGCCAGCAGCTTAGCGGACAGGGGGGCAGATACGCAGTATTTT. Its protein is CASSLADRGADTQYF. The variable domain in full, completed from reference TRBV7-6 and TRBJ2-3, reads GAGVSQSPRYKVTKRGQDVALRCDPISGHVSLYWYRQALGQGPEFLTYFNYEAQQDKSGLPNDRFSAERPEGSISTLTIQRTEQRDSAMYRCASSLADRGADTQYFGPGTRLTVL.

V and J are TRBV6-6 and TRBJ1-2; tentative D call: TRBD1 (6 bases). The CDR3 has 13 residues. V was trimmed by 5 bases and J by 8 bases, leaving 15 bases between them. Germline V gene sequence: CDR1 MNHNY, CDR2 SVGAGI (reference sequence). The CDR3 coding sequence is TGTGCCAGCAGTCAGGGGCCCCTCTCAGGCTACACCTTC. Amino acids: CASSQGPLSGYTF.

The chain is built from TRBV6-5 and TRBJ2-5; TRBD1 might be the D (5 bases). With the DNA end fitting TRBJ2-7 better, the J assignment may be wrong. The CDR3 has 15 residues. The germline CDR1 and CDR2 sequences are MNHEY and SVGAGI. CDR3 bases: TGTGCCAGCAGTTACCTCGGAGACAGCTCCTACGAGCAGTACTTC. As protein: CASSYLGDSSYEQYF.

The CDR3 loop reads CASSLWPSGSNEQFF. CDR3 nucleotides: TGCGCCAGCAGCTTGTGGCCTAGCGGGAGCAATGAGCAGTTCTTC. The chain joins TRBV5-1 to TRBJ2-1; 10 nucleotides line up with TRBD2. The V segment lost 1 base and the J segment 6 bases; nucleotides outside the gene matches: 4. The CDR3 runs 15 residues. Per the germline V gene, CDR1 is SGHRS and CDR2 is YFSETQ.

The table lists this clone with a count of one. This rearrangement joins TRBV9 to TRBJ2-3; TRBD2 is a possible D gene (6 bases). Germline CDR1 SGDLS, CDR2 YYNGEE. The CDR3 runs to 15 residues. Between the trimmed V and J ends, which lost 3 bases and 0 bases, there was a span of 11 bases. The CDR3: CASSEGGRSTDTQYF. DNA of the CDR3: TGTGCCAGCAGCGAGGGAGGAAGGAGCACAGATACGCAGTATTTT.

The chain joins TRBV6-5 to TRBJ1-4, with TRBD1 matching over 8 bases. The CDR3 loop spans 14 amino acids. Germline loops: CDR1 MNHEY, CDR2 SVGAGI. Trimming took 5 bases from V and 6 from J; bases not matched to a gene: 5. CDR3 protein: CASSLQGGDEKLFF. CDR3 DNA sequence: TGTGCCAGCAGTCTACAGGGGGGCGATGAAAAACTGTTTTTT.